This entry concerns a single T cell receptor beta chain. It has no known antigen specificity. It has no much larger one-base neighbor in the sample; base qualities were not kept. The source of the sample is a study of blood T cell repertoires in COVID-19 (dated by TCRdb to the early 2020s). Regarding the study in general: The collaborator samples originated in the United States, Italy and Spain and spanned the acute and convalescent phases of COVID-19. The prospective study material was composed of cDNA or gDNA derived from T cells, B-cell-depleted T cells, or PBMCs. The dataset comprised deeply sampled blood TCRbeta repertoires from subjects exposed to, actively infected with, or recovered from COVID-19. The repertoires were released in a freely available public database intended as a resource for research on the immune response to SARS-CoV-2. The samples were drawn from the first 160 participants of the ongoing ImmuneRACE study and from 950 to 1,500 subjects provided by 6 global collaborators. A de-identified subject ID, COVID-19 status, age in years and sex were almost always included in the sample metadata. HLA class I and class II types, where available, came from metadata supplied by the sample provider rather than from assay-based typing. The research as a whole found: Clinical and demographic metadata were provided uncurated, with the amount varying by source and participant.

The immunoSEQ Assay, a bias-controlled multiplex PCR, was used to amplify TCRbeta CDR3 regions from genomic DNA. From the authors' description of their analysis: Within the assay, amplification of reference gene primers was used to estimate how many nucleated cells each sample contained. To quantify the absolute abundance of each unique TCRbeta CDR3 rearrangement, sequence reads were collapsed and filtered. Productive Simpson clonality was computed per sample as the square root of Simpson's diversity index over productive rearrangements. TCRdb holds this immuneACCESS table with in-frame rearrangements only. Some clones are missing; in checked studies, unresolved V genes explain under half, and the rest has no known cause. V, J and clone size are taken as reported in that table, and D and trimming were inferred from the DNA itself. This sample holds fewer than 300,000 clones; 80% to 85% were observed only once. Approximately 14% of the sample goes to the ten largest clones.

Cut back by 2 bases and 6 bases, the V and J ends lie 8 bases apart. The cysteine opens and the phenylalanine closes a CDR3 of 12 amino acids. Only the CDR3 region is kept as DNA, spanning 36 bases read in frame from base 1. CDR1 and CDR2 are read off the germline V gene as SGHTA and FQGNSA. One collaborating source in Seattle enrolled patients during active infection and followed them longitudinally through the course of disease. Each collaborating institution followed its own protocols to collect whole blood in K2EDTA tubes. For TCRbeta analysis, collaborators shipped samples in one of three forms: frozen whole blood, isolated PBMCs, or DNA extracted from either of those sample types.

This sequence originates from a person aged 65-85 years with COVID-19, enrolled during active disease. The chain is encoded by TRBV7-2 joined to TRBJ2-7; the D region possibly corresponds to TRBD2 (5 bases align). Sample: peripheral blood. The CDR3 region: CASSLLRGEQYF. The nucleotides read TGTGCCAGCAGCTTACTCCGGGGCGAGCAGTACTTC.